Below, 29 T cell receptor beta chains from the same sample are listed, as sequenced in a study of T cell responses to AZD1222 COVID-19 vaccine. Clones were read by immunoSEQ multiplex PCR, and TCRdb kept only the in-frame ones, dropping some. The profile covers 80,000 to 90,000 clones, with roughly nine tenths appearing a single time and roughly 5.2% taken by the ten largest. The input for sequencing was peripheral blood, taken on day 0 of AZD1222 vaccination. These receptor sequences come from an adult in good health.

The rearrangement uses TRBV28 and TRBJ2-1; 9 bases agree with TRBD1. Unmatched junction bases numbered 13, after V lost 3 bases and J lost 7 bases. CDR1 and CDR2 (germline): MDHEN, SYDVKM. The CDR3 loop spans 17 amino acids. The CDR3 DNA follows: TGTGCCAGCAGTTTCTTCAACACAGGGGGCAAGGGAAATGAGCAGTTCTTC. Protein sequence: CASSFFNTGGKGNEQFF.

To note about this clone: Other DNA sequences of this sample code for an identical CDR3. The chain has TRBV18 and TRBJ1-2; D uncertain. Looked up from germline, CDR1 is KGHSH and CDR2 is LQKENI. The CDR3 contains 12 residues. With 3 bases removed from V and 4 bases from J, the gap between germline ends came to 6 bases. This CDR3 reads CASSPGGYGYTF. The CDR3 nucleotides read TGTGCCAGCTCACCGGGCGGCTATGGCTACACCTTC.

This rearrangement joins TRBV5-1 to TRBJ2-1; 14 nucleotides align to TRBD2. Germline CDR1 and CDR2: SGHRS and YFSETQ. Losses at the gene ends were 4 bases for V and 0 bases for J; bases not matched to a gene: 6. The CDR3 sequence is 18 residues long. The CDR3 region is CASSGTSGSIYSYNEQFF. As DNA, the CDR3 is TGCGCCAGCAGCGGGACTAGCGGGAGTATTTACTCCTACAATGAGCAGTTCTTC.

The chain has TRBV7-2 and TRBJ2-3; D is unclear. The CDR3 sequence is 13 residues long. V lost 7 bases and J lost 5, with 13 bases in between. In germline, CDR1 is SGHTA, CDR2 FQGNSA. The CDR3 is CASTSPSRDTQYF. The CDR3 DNA reads as TGTGCCAGCACCTCGCCCTCTCGAGATACGCAGTATTTT.

The J gene is TRBJ1-2, the V gene TRBV27, with D possibly being TRBD1 (6 bases). The CDR3 runs to 14 residues. Germline assignment: CDR1 MNHEY and CDR2 SMNVEV (reference sequence). V lost 2 bases to trimming and J lost 8 bases, with 15 bases between them. The DNA of the CDR3 is TGTGCCAGCAGTTTAACAGGGAGTGATGTAGGCTACACCTTC. It encodes CASSLTGSDVGYTF.

The chain joins TRBV19 to TRBJ1-5, with a weak D call TRBD1 (6 bases). The germline gives CDR1 LNHDA, CDR2 SQIVND (reference sequence). Deletions cut 5 bases from V and 9 bases from J, with 17 bases between. The CDR3 loop spans 14 amino acids. The CDR3 DNA reads TGTGCCAGTAGTGTGAACAGGGATCCCCGGCCCCAGCATTTT. Translated, it gives CASSVNRDPRPQHF.

The chain joins TRBV5-5 to TRBJ2-2, with 9 bases matching TRBD2. Germline V lookup: CDR1 SGHKS, CDR2 YYEKEE (reference sequence). V shed 4 bases and J 5 bases; nucleotides not matched to a gene: 9. This CDR3 contains 16 residues. For the CDR3, the DNA is TGTGCCAGCAGCCCCTTAGCGGGAGTTGAGACCGGGGAGCTGTTTTTT. It codes for CASSPLAGVETGELFF. Looking up the rest from reference TRBV5-5 and TRBJ2-2 gives the full variable domain: DAGVTQSPTHLIKTRGQQVTLRCSPISGHKSVSWYQQVLGQGPQFIFQYYEKEERGRGNFPDRFSARQFPNYSSELNVNALLLGDSALYLCASSPLAGVETGELFFGEGSRLTVL.

The J gene is TRBJ1-5, the V gene TRBV7-9; 7 bases map to TRBD1. Losses at the gene ends were 3 bases for V and 3 bases for J; bases not matched to a gene: 5. This CDR3 is 15 amino acids long. Germline V lookup: CDR1 SEHNR, CDR2 FQNEAQ (reference sequence). CDR3 residues: CASSLGQGVNQPQHF. CDR3 DNA sequence: TGTGCCAGCAGCTTGGGCCAGGGGGTCAATCAGCCCCAGCATTTT. The full variable domain, with the rest looked up from reference TRBV7-9 and TRBJ1-5, is DTGVSQNPRHKITKRGQNVTFRCDPISEHNRLYWYRQTLGQGPEFLTYFQNEAQLEKSRLLSDRFSAERPKGSFSTLEIQRTEQGDSAMYLCASSLGQGVNQPQHFGDGTRLSIL.

The V call is TRBV9, the J call TRBJ2-2; D not certain. Germline V gene data show CDR1 as SGDLS and CDR2 as YYNGEE. This CDR3 has 11 residues. V lost 1 base and J lost 5, with 0 bases in between. The CDR3 here is CASSVTGELFF. The CDR3 DNA sequence: TGTGCCAGCAGCGTAACCGGGGAGCTGTTTTTT. Filled out from reference TRBV9 and TRBJ2-2, the complete variable domain reads DSGVTQTPKHLITATGQRVTLRCSPRSGDLSVYWYQQSLDQGLQFLIQYYNGEERAKGNILERFSAQQFPDLHSELNLSSLELGDSALYFCASSVTGELFFGEGSRLTVL.

The V gene is TRBV5-1, the J gene TRBJ2-3; the match to TRBD2 covers 12 bases. Per the germline V gene, CDR1 is SGHRS and CDR2 is YFSETQ. With V trimmed by 4 bases and J by 3 bases, 12 bases remained unmatched. The CDR3 runs 18 residues. CDR3 region: CASSVSGTSGPRTDTQYF. CDR3 sequence (DNA): TGCGCCAGCAGCGTCTCCGGGACTAGCGGGCCTCGGACAGATACGCAGTATTTT.

The CDR3 nucleotides are TGTGCCAGTAGTACGCAGGGTGTGGGCTCCTACGAGCAGTACTTC. Translation gives CASSTQGVGSYEQYF. V usage is TRBV19 and J usage is TRBJ2-7; D may be TRBD1 (5 bases). Germline-derived CDR1 and CDR2 are LNHDA and SQIVND (reference sequence). This CDR3 comprises 15 residues. Trimming cost V 4 bases and J 0 bases, with 13 bases left between them. Full variable domain (remainder filled in from reference TRBV19 and TRBJ2-7): DGGITQSPKYLFRKEGQNVTLSCEQNLNHDAMYWYRQDPGQGLRLIYYSQIVNDFQKGDIAEGYSVSREKKESFPLTVTSAQKNPTAFYLCASSTQGVGSYEQYFGPGTRLTVT.

This clone was counted a few times. The chain combines TRBV10-3 with TRBJ2-2; TRBD1 agrees at 7 bases. Germline CDR1 reads ENHRY; CDR2 reads SYGVKD. J gave up 6 bases and V 4 bases, and 5 bases lay outside the gene matches. This CDR3 contains 14 residues. CDR3: CAISAYQGAGELFF. CDR3 nucleotides: TGTGCCATCAGTGCGTATCAGGGGGCCGGGGAGCTGTTTTTT.

The chain carries TRBV29-1 and TRBJ2-1; D possibly uses TRBD1 or TRBD2 (6 bases each). V lost 7 bases and J 4 bases, leaving 20 bases between the germline ends. CDR3 length: 15 residues. Germline V gene sequence: CDR1 SQVTM, CDR2 ANQGSEA. Written as DNA, the CDR3 is TGCAGCGGGCTCGGGGGCCCCATGGGATACAATGAGCAGTTCTTC. The encoded protein is CSGLGGPMGYNEQFF.

This clone was counted a single time. The chain combines TRBV29-1 with TRBJ2-1, with D unresolved. V lost 3 bases to trimming and J lost 9 bases, with 15 bases between them. CDR1 SQVTM and CDR2 ANQGSEA come from the germline V gene. The length of the CDR3 is 13 residues. The chain's CDR3 is CSVETPARSEQFF. The CDR3 region has the DNA TGCAGCGTTGAGACACCCGCACGTAGTGAGCAGTTCTTC.

The V and J genes are TRBV15 and TRBJ2-2, with a weak D call TRBD2 (6 bases). Germline V gene lookup returns CDR1 LNHNV and CDR2 YYDKDF (reference sequence). V was trimmed by 5 bases and J by 6 bases, leaving 13 bases between them. The CDR3 has 14 residues. CDR3 region: CATSGYGTSGELFF. CDR3 bases: TGTGCCACCAGCGGCTACGGGACTTCCGGGGAGCTGTTTTTT. Combining the CDR3 with reference TRBV15 and TRBJ2-2 gives the whole variable domain DAMVIQNPRYQVTQFGKPVTLSCSQTLNHNVMYWYQQKSSQAPKLLFHYYDKDFNNEADTPDNFQSRRPNTSFCFLDIRSPGLGDTAMYLCATSGYGTSGELFFGEGSRLTVL.

V usage is TRBV24-1 and J usage is TRBJ2-1, with 8 bases matching TRBD2. The germline CDR1 and CDR2 sequences are KGHDR and SFDVKD. CDR3 length: 20 residues. Trimming at V came to 5 bases and at J to 0 bases, leaving 17 bases not matched to a gene. CDR3 nucleotide sequence: TGTGCCACCAGTGCCGCACCCCCCCGGACTAGCAGAAGCTCCTACAATGAGCAGTTCTTC. It yields the protein CATSAAPPRTSRSSYNEQFF.

The chain uses TRBV2 and TRBJ2-3; 7 bases fit TRBD1. The CDR3 extends over 13 amino acids. V gave up 4 bases and J gave up 6 bases; unmatched junction bases: 4. Looked up from germline, CDR1 is SNHLY and CDR2 is FYNNEI. The CDR3 loop reads CASSGQGRDTQYF. CDR3 coding DNA: TGTGCCAGCAGTGGACAGGGCAGGGATACGCAGTATTTT.

The chain carries TRBV28 and TRBJ2-5; D perhaps matches TRBD2 (7 bases). Trimming cost V 5 bases and J 5 bases, with 33 bases left between them. The CDR3 covers 20 residues. CDR1 is MDHEN and CDR2 is SYDVKM in the germline V gene. CDR3 nucleotides: TGTGCCAGCAGTCCTCTCTTTGGTAATCGCGGGGGCCCCGCGGGTGAGACCCAGTACTTC. Translated, it gives CASSPLFGNRGGPAGETQYF.

The chain couples TRBV5-1 to TRBJ2-7; 11 bases agree with TRBD2. V shed 1 base and J 5 bases; nucleotides not matched to a gene: 2. Per the germline V gene, CDR1 is SGHRS and CDR2 is YFSETQ. The CDR3 runs to 14 residues. The CDR3 loop reads CASSLQLAGDEQYF. CDR3 in DNA: TGCGCCAGCAGCTTGCAACTAGCGGGAGACGAGCAGTACTTC.

This chain links TRBV15 with TRBJ1-5; 7 bases fit TRBD1. The CDR3 contains 16 residues. CDR1 and CDR2 from the germline V gene are LNHNV and YYDKDF (reference sequence). The V segment lost 0 bases and the J segment 4 bases; nucleotides outside the gene matches: 6. CDR3 sequence reads: CATSRDSGQYNQPQHF. The CDR3 DNA is TGTGCCACCAGCAGAGACTCGGGACAGTATAATCAGCCCCAGCATTTT.

The rearrangement joins TRBV7-9 to TRBJ1-1; no clear D gene. There are 16 residues in the CDR3. Per germline, CDR1 SEHNR and CDR2 FQNEAQ (reference sequence). V shed 5 bases and J shed 5 bases, with 21 bases lying between them. The CDR3 DNA reads as TGTGCCAGCAGCCACACTAGGAATCAGGCTGGTACTGAAGCTTTCTTT. Protein: CASSHTRNQAGTEAFF.

This clone has a single count. This chain joins TRBV5-1 and TRBJ2-3, with D uncertain. The germline V gene encodes CDR1 SGHRS and CDR2 YFSETQ. V lost 2 bases and J 1 base, leaving 17 bases between the germline ends. This CDR3 contains 17 residues. The CDR3 region is CASSLYGPQVGTDTQYF. CDR3 nucleotide sequence: TGCGCCAGCAGCTTATACGGACCCCAGGTGGGCACAGATACGCAGTATTTT.

The V and J genes are TRBV6-4 and TRBJ2-3; 7 nucleotides agree with TRBD1. V was pared by 4 bases and J by 4 bases, with 2 bases of the junction left unmatched. Germline V lookup: CDR1 MRHNA, CDR2 SNTAGT. This CDR3 is built from 13 residues. The CDR3 here is CASSGQGADTQYF. The DNA for the CDR3 is TGTGCCAGCAGTGGACAGGGCGCAGATACGCAGTATTTT.

The genes are TRBV4-3 and TRBJ2-7; D may be TRBD1 or TRBD2 (6 bases each). The CDR3 has 16 amino acids. Germline V gene lookup returns CDR1 LGHNA and CDR2 YSLEER. V was trimmed by 0 bases and J by 4 bases, leaving 16 bases between them. The CDR3: CASSQDLVQGRYEQYF. CDR3 sequence (DNA): TGCGCCAGCAGCCAAGATTTAGTGCAGGGGAGGTACGAGCAGTACTTC.

A few counts support this clone. The sample has other DNA sequences that encode this CDR3 too. The CDR3 nucleotides are TGTGCCTGGAGTGTCAGGCTCCGAGAGACCCAGTACTTC. This codes for CAWSVRLRETQYF. The chain carries TRBV30 and TRBJ2-5, with no clear D. CDR1 and CDR2 (germline): GTSNPN, SVGIG (reference sequence). This CDR3 comprises 13 residues. V was pared by 0 bases and J by 4 bases, with 9 bases between. Using reference TRBV30 and TRBJ2-5 for the parts outside the CDR3, the full variable domain is SQTIHQWPATLVQPVGSPLSLECTVEGTSNPNLYWYRQAAGRGLQLLFYSVGIGQISSEVPQNLSASRPQDRQFILSSKKLLLSDSGFYLCAWSVRLRETQYFGPGTRLLVL.

The J gene is TRBJ1-6, the V gene TRBV6-5; D possibly corresponds to TRBD1 (6 bases). The CDR3 runs to 13 residues. V lost 3 bases and J 9 bases, leaving 9 bases between the germline ends. The germline V gene encodes CDR1 MNHEY and CDR2 SVGAGI. In DNA, the CDR3 is TGTGCCAGCAGTTATACAGGGCCTTCACCCCTCCACTTT. Its protein is CASSYTGPSPLHF.

This rearrangement joins TRBV29-1 to TRBJ2-7, with D uncertain. V was clipped by 7 bases and J by 5 bases, with 18 bases between them. CDR1 and CDR2 from the germline V gene are SQVTM and ANQGSEA. This CDR3 has 13 residues. CDR3 residues: CSAATSRGDEQYF. DNA of the CDR3: TGCAGCGCTGCCACCTCACGCGGAGACGAGCAGTACTTC.

The V gene is TRBV5-1, the J gene TRBJ2-3, with 7 bases fitting TRBD2. Trimming took 0 bases from V and 4 from J; bases not matched to a gene: 11. The CDR3 sequence is 17 residues long. CDR1 and CDR2 from the germline V gene are SGHRS and YFSETQ. The CDR3 sequence is CASSLARLRGSADTQYF. CDR3 in DNA: TGCGCCAGCAGCTTGGCCCGGCTACGCGGGAGCGCAGATACGCAGTATTTT.

The chain couples TRBV5-1 to TRBJ1-4; possible D gene TRBD1, 5 bases. Trimming removed 4 bases at V and 8 bases at J, with 15 bases between. This CDR3 comprises 14 residues. CDR1 and CDR2 from the germline V gene are SGHRS and YFSETQ. The chain's CDR3 is CASSADKIGEKLFF. CDR3 DNA: TGCGCCAGCAGCGCGGACAAGATAGGCGAAAAACTGTTTTTT.